This T cell receptor (beta chain) was retrieved from a study of T-cell reconstitution after alpha-beta-depleted transplantation in children. Overall study results and limits: One year post-transplant, T-cell counts and diversity were largely derived from T cells produced anew. Alpha-beta T cells about two months after transplant reportedly derived from several hundred expanded graft clones. Surviving recipient T cells and thymic progenitors underlay high day-60 TCRbeta diversity in some patients.

The CDR3 length is 15 residues. Germline CDR1 and CDR2: SGHAT and FQNNGV. V shed 0 bases and J shed 4 bases, with 11 bases lying between them. Preparation of the TCRbeta library involved a method that used unique molecular identifiers. MiXCR, run by TCRdb on the PCR reads, gives a single entry per CDR3 protein. The repertoire includes approximately 500,000 distinct CDR3 sequences, over 9.5% of them detected once, and 2% to 2.5% sits in the top ten. Ten or more counts support this clonotype. Its matching antigen is unknown. This chain connects TRBV11-2 to TRBJ2-3; no clear D. Sequencing used PBMCs, obtained before TCRalphabeta/CD19-depleted stem cell transplant. The clonotype comes from a child aged 2 to 10 with inherited bone marrow failure, due to receive a stem cell transplant. The chain's CDR3 is CASSLDVWSADTQYF. The CDR3 DNA is TGTGCCAGCAGCTTAGACGTCTGGTCGGCAGATACGCAGTATTTT.